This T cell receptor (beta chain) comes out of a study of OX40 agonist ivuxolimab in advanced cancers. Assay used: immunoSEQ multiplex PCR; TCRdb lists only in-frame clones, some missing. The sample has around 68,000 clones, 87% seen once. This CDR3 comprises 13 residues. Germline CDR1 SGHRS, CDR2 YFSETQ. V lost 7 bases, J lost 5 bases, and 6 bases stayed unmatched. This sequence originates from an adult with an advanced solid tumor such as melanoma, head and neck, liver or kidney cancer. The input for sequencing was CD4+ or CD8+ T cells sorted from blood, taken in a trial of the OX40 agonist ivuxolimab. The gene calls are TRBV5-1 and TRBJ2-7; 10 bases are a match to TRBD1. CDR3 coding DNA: TGCGCCAGCGACCCGGGACAGGGGAACGAGCAGTACTTC. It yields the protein CASDPGQGNEQYF.